This TCR beta chain was observed in a study of blood T cells in healthy people across ages. Overall study: About one barcoded TCR beta cDNA was captured per two T cells.

Germline lookup yields CDR1 SGDLS and CDR2 YYNGEE. The ends were cut back, 0 bases at V and 11 bases at J, with 21 bases in the middle. The CDR3 runs 15 residues. This clonotype was seen a few times. The antigen is undetermined. Overall study findings and caveats: Since the PBMCs were unsorted, naive and antigen-experienced cells could not be conclusively compared. CMV status of donors was not determined, possibly confounding expanded clonotype changes.

A sample-barcoded 5' primer and a J-beta primer mix were used in a second PCR of about 7 to 12 cycles. The template-switch adaptor was a 5' adaptor with 12 random nucleotides. It tagged each cDNA molecule. TCRdb analysed the 5' RACE reads with MiXCR anew, one entry per CDR3 protein. The sample yields about 1.7 million distinct CDR3 sequences, approximately 28% seen once. The V gene is TRBV9, the J gene TRBJ2-7; a weak D match, TRBD2 (5 bases). The sequence derives from a woman aged 25 to 39 in good health. Material: blood. The CDR3 loop reads CASSVAPVSADPKYF. The DNA of the CDR3 is TGTGCCAGCAGCGTAGCTCCGGTTAGCGCGGATCCGAAGTACTTC.